The source of this TCR beta chain is a study of T-cell reconstitution after alpha-beta-depleted transplantation in children. Between the trimmed V and J ends, which lost 4 bases and 0 bases, there was a span of 14 bases. Germline CDR1 reads SGDLS; CDR2 reads YYNGEE. CDR3 size: 15 residues. This sample's TCRbeta library carried unique molecular identifier barcodes. Each CDR3 protein is one row after TCRdb ran MiXCR on the PCR reads. The sample shows just over 70,000 distinct CDR3 sequences, 7.3% of them seen only once. This clonotype was picked up many times. The material was PBMCs from the stem cell graft donor, obtained from the stem cell graft. The clonotype was recovered from a human donor who donated a stem cell graft to a child with acute lymphoblastic leukemia. This sequence joins TRBV9 and TRBJ2-7, with a tentative D call TRBD2 (5 bases). The CDR3 here is CASSPDHGLSYEQYF. The CDR3 bases are TGTGCCAGCAGCCCCGACCACGGACTCTCCTACGAGCAGTACTTC.